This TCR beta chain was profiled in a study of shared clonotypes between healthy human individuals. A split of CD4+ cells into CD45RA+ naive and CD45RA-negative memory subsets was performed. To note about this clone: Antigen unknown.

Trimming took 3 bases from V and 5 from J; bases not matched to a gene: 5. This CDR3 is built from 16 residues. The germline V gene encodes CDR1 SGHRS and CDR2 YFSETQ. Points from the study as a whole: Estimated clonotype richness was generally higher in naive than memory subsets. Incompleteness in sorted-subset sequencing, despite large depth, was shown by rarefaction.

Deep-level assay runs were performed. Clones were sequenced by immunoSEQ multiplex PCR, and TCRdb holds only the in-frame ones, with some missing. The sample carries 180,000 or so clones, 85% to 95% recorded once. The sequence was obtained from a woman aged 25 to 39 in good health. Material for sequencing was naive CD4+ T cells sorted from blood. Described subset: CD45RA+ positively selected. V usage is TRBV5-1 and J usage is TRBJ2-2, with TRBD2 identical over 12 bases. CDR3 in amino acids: CASSSEGTSGTGELFF. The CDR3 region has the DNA TGCGCCAGCAGCTCGGAGGGGACTAGCGGGACCGGGGAGCTGTTTTTT.